The 23 T cell receptor beta chains in this list originate from one sample, sequenced in a study of CD8 T cells in Susac syndrome. An amount of RNA that ranged from about 0.45 to 1 ug was reverse transcribed with random hexamers. TCRdb reanalysed the immunoSEQ multiplex PCR reads using MiXCR and keeps one entry per CDR3 protein. The sample lists about 140,000 distinct CDR3 sequences, almost 96% occurring once. The sample comprised CD4+ T cells from PBMCs. These receptor sequences come from a human donor with Susac syndrome.

This clonotype has more than one count but fewer than ten. This chain joins TRBV24-1 and TRBJ2-1; D may be TRBD2 (7 bases). The ends were cut back, 6 bases at V and 3 bases at J, with 14 bases in the middle. This CDR3 is built from 15 residues. The germline V gene encodes CDR1 KGHDR and CDR2 SFDVKD. CDR3 residues: CATSRGGGSYNEQFF. DNA of the CDR3: TGTGCCACCAGTAGGGGAGGGGGAAGCTACAATGAGCAGTTCTTC.

This clonotype occurred once. The V and J genes are TRBV6-2 or TRBV6-3 and TRBJ2-5; D may match TRBD1 or TRBD2 (5 bases each). This CDR3 region has 12 residues. V shed 6 bases and J shed 5 bases, with 10 bases lying between them. The germline V gene has CDR1 MNHEY and CDR2 SVGEGT. CDR3 sequence: CASRGPHETQYF. DNA for the CDR3: TGTGCCAGCAGGGGACCCCACGAGACCCAGTACTTC.

The chain recombines TRBV9 with TRBJ2-3, with no clear D. This CDR3 has 13 residues. The germline V and J ends were trimmed by 3 bases and 6 bases, with 11 bases remaining between them. Germline V gene lookup returns CDR1 SGDLS and CDR2 YYNGEE. This CDR3 is CASSDTLGDTQYF. The CDR3 DNA reads as TGTGCCAGCAGCGACACGTTGGGCGATACGCAGTATTTT.

V usage is TRBV6-5 and J usage is TRBJ1-6, with D possibly matching TRBD1 (5 bases). The CDR3 is made up of 15 amino acids. Trimming removed 4 bases at V and 5 bases at J, with 12 bases between. CDR1 is MNHEY, CDR2 SVGAGI, per germline. CDR3 coding DNA: TGTGCCAGCAGTTTCCAGACAGCTAATAATTCACCCCTCCACTTT. Translated, it gives CASSFQTANNSPLHF.

The CDR3 bases are TGCAGTGCTAGCCTATGGCCAGTTCGGGACGAGCAGTACTTC. This encodes CSASLWPVRDEQYF. The rearrangement links TRBV20-1 to TRBJ2-7; unclear D gene. Germline V lookup: CDR1 DFQATT, CDR2 SNEGSKA (reference sequence). Trimming stripped 3 bases from V and 5 bases from J, with 17 bases between. The CDR3 length is 14 residues.

The chain has TRBV29-1 and TRBJ2-1; 7 positions match TRBD2. Germline lookup yields CDR1 SQVTM and CDR2 ANQGSEA. CDR3 length: 14 amino acids. The trim removed 3 bases at V and 6 bases at J, leaving 8 bases unmatched. DNA for the CDR3: TGCAGCGTTGACTCCCCTAGCGGAACCAATGAGCAGTTCTTC. Its protein product is CSVDSPSGTNEQFF.

The rearrangement uses TRBV3-1 and TRBJ1-3; weak D call: TRBD1 (5 bases). Trimming cost V 1 base and J 4 bases, with 8 bases left between them. CDR1 LGHDT and CDR2 YNNKEL come from the germline V gene (reference sequence). This CDR3 comprises 14 residues. The CDR3 is CASSQGGGGNTIYF. The CDR3 DNA reads as TGTGCCAGCAGCCAAGGGGGCGGCGGAAACACCATATATTTT.

This clonotype was found once. The J gene is TRBJ2-2, the V gene TRBV6-5, with a tentative D call TRBD2 (5 bases). In germline, CDR1 is MNHEY, CDR2 SVGAGI. Trimming took off 2 bases at V and 5 bases at J, with 24 bases between the two ends. The CDR3 loop spans 19 amino acids. CDR3 sequence: CASSYHADSSTYMTGELFF. DNA for the CDR3: TGTGCCAGCAGTTACCACGCGGACTCTTCAACTTATATGACCGGGGAGCTGTTTTTT.

In its sample, this clonotype was seen once. The chain carries TRBV12-3 or TRBV12-4 and TRBJ2-2; possibly TRBD1 for D (5 bases). CDR3 length: 14 residues. Trimming took 8 bases from V and 5 from J, leaving 15 bases between them. CDR3 nucleotide sequence: TGTGCCAGCCGTGGGAACAGGCGGACCGGGGAGCTGTTTTTT. Its protein is CASRGNRRTGELFF.

For the CDR3, the DNA is TGTGCCAGCAGCCCAGACGGGGGCCCCGTCACAGATACGCAGTATTTT. Residues: CASSPDGGPVTDTQYF. The rearrangement joins TRBV21-1 to TRBJ2-3; TRBD1 is taken as the D call from the table, unchecked against the DNA. TRBV21-1 corresponds to a pseudogene. The CDR3 contains 16 residues.

The chain joins TRBV3-1 to TRBJ1-5; no clear D gene. Germline V gives CDR1 LGHDT, CDR2 YNNKEL (reference sequence). V lost 2 bases and J 5 bases, leaving 7 bases between the germline ends. The CDR3 runs 13 residues. This CDR3 reads CASSQFRDQPQHF. CDR3 coding DNA: TGTGCCAGCAGCCAATTTCGGGATCAGCCCCAGCATTTT.

V and J are TRBV20-1 and TRBJ1-2; D ambiguous. Germline values: CDR1 DFQATT, CDR2 SNEGSKA (reference sequence). The CDR3 loop spans 11 amino acids. Trimming took 0 bases from V and 5 from J, leaving 4 bases between them. The CDR3 DNA reads TGCAGTGCTAGAGACGGTTATGGCTACACCTTC. Protein: CSARDGYGYTF.

The chain has TRBV20-1 and TRBJ2-7; no clear D. V lost 6 bases, J lost 4 bases, and 13 bases lay in between. The length of the CDR3 is 12 residues. CDR1 and CDR2 from the germline V gene are DFQATT and SNEGSKA (reference sequence). The CDR3 region has the DNA TGCAGTGCCAGGCCCCGGGCTTACGAGCAGTACTTC. The encoded protein is CSARPRAYEQYF.

J is TRBJ1-2 and V is TRBV29-1, with D perhaps TRBD1 (6 bases). With 6 bases removed from V and 3 bases from J, the gap between germline ends came to 8 bases. CDR1 and CDR2 (germline): SQVTM, ANQGSEA. This CDR3 comprises 11 residues. This CDR3 is CSVGADYGYTF. Here the CDR3 DNA reads TGCAGCGTGGGGGCGGACTATGGCTACACCTTC.

The genes are TRBV28 and TRBJ2-5; no definite D call. Germline CDR1 reads MDHEN; CDR2 reads SYDVKM. This CDR3 has 17 amino acids. Trimming took off 6 bases at V and 1 base at J, with 21 bases between the two ends. The CDR3 here is CASSPKAWVQLQETQYF. CDR3 nucleotides: TGTGCCAGCAGCCCTAAGGCATGGGTGCAACTCCAAGAGACCCAGTACTTC.

This clonotype was seen a single time. The chain employs TRBV20-1 and TRBJ1-2; 7 bases line up with TRBD1. The V gene end was trimmed by 0 bases and the J gene end by 8 bases; junction bases not matched to a gene: 12. The germline gives CDR1 DFQATT, CDR2 SNEGSKA (reference sequence). The CDR3 extends over 15 amino acids. The CDR3, as DNA: TGCAGTGCTAGAGATCACCGGACAGGTTATTACGGCTACACCTTC. Residues: CSARDHRTGYYGYTF.

This clonotype came up once. CDR3 bases: TGTGCCAGCAGCCCTAGTTCAGGGGACGGCTATGGCTACACCTTC. Translation gives CASSPSSGDGYGYTF. The gene calls are TRBV9 and TRBJ1-2; D is possibly TRBD1 (6 bases). CDR3 length equals 15 residues. V shed 4 bases and J shed 4 bases, with 17 bases lying between them. The V gene's germline CDR1 is SGDLS and CDR2 YYNGEE.

The gene calls are TRBV18 and TRBJ1-1; the D is unclear. CDR1 KGHSH and CDR2 LQKENI come from the germline V gene. This CDR3 region has 14 residues. Trimming took 2 bases from V and 1 from J, leaving 8 bases between them. The CDR3 DNA reads as TGTGCCAGCTCACCAATAACAAAGAACACTGAAGCTTTCTTT. Amino acids: CASSPITKNTEAFF.

This chain uses TRBV6-2 or TRBV6-3 with TRBJ1-1; no clear D. The CDR3 runs 12 residues. Germline CDR1 reads MNHEY; CDR2 reads SVGEGT. V gave up 4 bases and J gave up 4 bases, with 7 bases separating them. The CDR3 DNA sequence: TGTGCCAGCAGTTCTGTAGGCACTGAAGCTTTCTTT. It translates to CASSSVGTEAFF.

This rearrangement joins TRBV7-2 to TRBJ2-3; unclear D gene. V was trimmed by 1 base and J by 6 bases, leaving 14 bases between them. This CDR3 is built from 15 residues. Per germline, CDR1 SGHTA and CDR2 FQGNSA. The CDR3 bases are TGTGCCAGCAGCTTAGAGTTTATCGACCGGGATACGCAGTATTTT. This translates into CASSLEFIDRDTQYF.

V gene TRBV10-3 combines with J gene TRBJ1-1; maybe TRBD1 (5 bases). V was pared by 6 bases and J by 1 base, with 15 bases between. The CDR3 extends over 15 amino acids. Germline V lookup: CDR1 ENHRY, CDR2 SYGVKD. The CDR3 nucleotides read TGTGCCATCAGGGACCAGGGTGCGGGGAACACTGAAGCTTTCTTT. Encoded protein: CAIRDQGAGNTEAFF.

The chain links TRBV5-6 to TRBJ1-2; TRBD1 aligns across 7 bases. In germline, CDR1 is SGHDT, CDR2 YYEEEE. This CDR3 is built from 13 residues. J was trimmed by 8 bases and V by 4 bases; bases with no gene match: 8. CDR3 sequence reads: CASSARDRSGYTF. The CDR3 DNA follows: TGTGCCAGCAGCGCCCGGGACAGAAGCGGCTACACCTTC.

The rearrangement uses TRBV2 and TRBJ2-7; 10 nucleotides align to TRBD1. The J segment lost 3 bases and the V segment lost 10 bases, leaving 9 bases of the junction unmatched. Per germline, CDR1 SNHLY and CDR2 FYNNEI. The CDR3 spans 14 residues. The CDR3 DNA reads as TGTGCCACCTCCCGGGACAGGGGTTACTACGAGCAGTACTTC. It translates to CATSRDRGYYEQYF.